This record covers a single TCR beta chain. This clonotype was counted ten times or more. The clone's antigen remains unknown. Base qualities were left out, and no much larger clone turns up one base away. The germline V gene gives CDR1 as SQVTM and CDR2 as ANQGSEA. The CDR3 runs 13 residues from the cysteine to the phenylalanine. Of all the DNA, just the CDR3 is kept, 39 bases in frame from base 1. The V and J ends are trimmed by 2 bases and 4 bases, leaving 8 bases between them. The data stem from a study of blood T cells in healthy people across ages (dated by TCRdb to about 2015). Some background on the complete study: In model experiments, template switching captured roughly one uniquely barcoded TCR beta cDNA molecule for every two T cells. Using deep sequencing normalized with unique cDNA molecular identifiers, the study measured how TCR beta repertoire diversity changes with age. Donors were grouped into four age groups: young (average 16 years), middle-aged (39), aged (around 66) and long-lived (approximately 82). To avoid experimental bias, donors of different ages were distributed randomly across sequencing lanes. Using the same blood draw, the study looked at two additional independent replicas of 1 million unique cDNA reads for two donors, one aged 18 to 30 and the other aged 80 or older.

The donors were about 40 Caucasian individuals from Russia, aged roughly 6 to 100 years, who were systemically healthy. Each donor gave 8 to 10 milliliters of peripheral blood, drawn into EDTA-treated Vacutainer tubes. Ficoll-Paque density-gradient centrifugation was used to isolate PBMCs, with at least 7 million obtained per sample. Total RNA, at least 6 micrograms per sample, was extracted from PBMCs with Trizol reagent. Naive CD45RAhigh/CD27high T cell percentages were measured by flow cytometry on a PBMC aliquot from every donor. The paper as a whole reports these results and caveats: Observed TCR beta diversity per million T cells fell roughly linearly with age, and a significant reduction was already apparent by age around 40. Total diversity estimates from one million sequenced T cells were considered lower bounds and underestimates. Compared with the aged group, the long-lived group had more naive CD4+ T cells, fewer expanded clones and increased TCR diversity, suggesting age selection. Conclusive comparison of naive and antigen-experienced compartments was prevented by the profiling of bulk unsorted PBMCs. A strong correlation was found between observed TCR beta diversity and the percentage of naive T cells measured by flow cytometry. Because the CMV infection status of the donors was unknown, age-related changes in expanded clonotypes may potentially have been confounded.

The library was obtained by 5' RACE. The sequencing machine was an Illumina HiSeq 2500. A second PCR of 7 to 11 cycles was performed with a sample-barcoded 5' primer and a J-beta primer mix. A unique molecular identifier was introduced onto each TCR beta cDNA molecule by a template-switch 5' adaptor carrying 12 random nucleotides. At least 2.5 million CDR3-containing paired-end reads were obtained from each sample. The Mint cDNA synthesis kit, primed by a TRBC-specific oligonucleotide, was used to synthesize first-strand cDNA from all RNA. Following uracil-DNA glycosylase treatment, all cDNA underwent a first 18-cycle PCR with the universal primers M1SS and BC2_uni_R. On the study's bioinformatics: Each sample was normalized by randomly selecting 1 million high-quality reads, each carrying a distinct molecular identifier. Reads with shared molecular identifiers were discarded instead of being binned into consensus sequences. MiTCR, with a Q25 quality threshold and the strictest error-elimination algorithm, was used for CDR3 identification, clonotype clustering and error correction. A nonparametric unseen species model using Euler transformation provided a lower-bound estimate of total TCR beta diversity. TCRdb cleaned the public reads at Q25 with fastp, built clones with MiXCR and kept in-frame beta chains. Rows merge per CDR3 protein into single entries with the most common DNA and genes. These V and J calls derive from TCRdb rather than the authors' analysis. Within this sample are about 1,500,000 distinct CDR3 sequences, with 28% of them counted one time only. The biggest ten clones account for roughly 8% of the sample.

The sequence came from a woman aged 25-40 years in good health. In this chain, TRBV29-1 is recombined with TRBJ1-4; no D gene call is confident. The sequenced material came from blood. For the CDR3, the sequence is CSVERENNEKLFF. The DNA is TGCAGCGTTGAACGGGAAAATAATGAAAAACTGTTTTTT.